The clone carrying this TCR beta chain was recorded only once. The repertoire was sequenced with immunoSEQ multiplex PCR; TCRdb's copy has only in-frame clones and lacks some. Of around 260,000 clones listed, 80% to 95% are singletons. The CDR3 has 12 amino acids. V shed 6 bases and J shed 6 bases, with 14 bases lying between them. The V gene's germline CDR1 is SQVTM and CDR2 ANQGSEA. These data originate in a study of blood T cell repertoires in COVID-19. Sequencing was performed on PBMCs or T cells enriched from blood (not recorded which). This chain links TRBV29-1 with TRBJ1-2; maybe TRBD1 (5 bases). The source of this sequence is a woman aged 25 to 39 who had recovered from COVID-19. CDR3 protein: CSVSYGRDGYTF. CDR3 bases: TGCAGCGTCTCGTACGGCAGGGATGGCTACACCTTC.